This T cell receptor beta chain is drawn from a study of cytomegalovirus exposure and HLA in healthy donors. Germline V gene lookup returns CDR1 KGHSH and CDR2 LQKENI. V was clipped by 6 bases and J by 5 bases, with 16 bases between them. The length of the CDR3 is 14 residues. Amplification used 60 Vbeta primers and 13 Jbeta primers. Profiled with immunoSEQ multiplex PCR; TCRdb holds only in-frame clones, not every one. In the table there are about 130,000 clones, approximately 80% of which are singletons. This clone was observed a few times. The antigen remains unidentified. Study-wide points: Common viral pathogens seemed to be connected with several of the most significant clusters, according to a later analysis.

V gene TRBV18 combines with J gene TRBJ1-2, with D hard to call. Input material: PBMCs. The source of this sequence is a woman younger than 35 in good health and CMV-seropositive. Here the CDR3 reads CASSPQREGYGYTF. DNA for the CDR3: TGTGCCAGCTCTCCCCAGCGGGAGGGATATGGCTACACCTTC. Full variable domain (missing parts from reference TRBV18 and TRBJ1-2): NAGVMQNPRHLVRRRGQEARLRCSPMKGHSHVYWYRQLPEEGLKFMVYLQKENIIDESGMPKERFSAEFPKEGPSILRIQQVVRGDSAAYFCASSPQREGYGYTFGSGTRLTVV.